This TCR beta chain is drawn from a study of T-cell reconstitution after alpha-beta-depleted transplantation in children. The authors prepared the TCRbeta library with unique molecular identifiers. One entry per CDR3 protein results from TCRdb running MiXCR on the PCR reads. This table has 490,000 or so distinct CDR3 sequences, around 12% appearing once. Many counts were recorded for this clonotype. The CDR3 has 12 residues. CDR1 and CDR2 from the germline V gene are DFQATT and SNEGSKA (reference sequence). The V end lost 6 bases, the J end lost 5 bases, and 13 bases lay between the germline ends. The sequences come from PBMCs from the stem cell graft donor, collected from the stem cell graft. The gene calls are TRBV20-1 and TRBJ2-5; D possibly matches TRBD1 or TRBD2 (5 bases each). This clonotype was obtained from a human donor who donated a stem cell graft to a child with combined immunodeficiency. CDR3 in amino acids: CSAIRGEETQYF. In DNA form, the CDR3 reads TGCAGTGCCATTAGAGGGGAGGAGACCCAGTACTTC.